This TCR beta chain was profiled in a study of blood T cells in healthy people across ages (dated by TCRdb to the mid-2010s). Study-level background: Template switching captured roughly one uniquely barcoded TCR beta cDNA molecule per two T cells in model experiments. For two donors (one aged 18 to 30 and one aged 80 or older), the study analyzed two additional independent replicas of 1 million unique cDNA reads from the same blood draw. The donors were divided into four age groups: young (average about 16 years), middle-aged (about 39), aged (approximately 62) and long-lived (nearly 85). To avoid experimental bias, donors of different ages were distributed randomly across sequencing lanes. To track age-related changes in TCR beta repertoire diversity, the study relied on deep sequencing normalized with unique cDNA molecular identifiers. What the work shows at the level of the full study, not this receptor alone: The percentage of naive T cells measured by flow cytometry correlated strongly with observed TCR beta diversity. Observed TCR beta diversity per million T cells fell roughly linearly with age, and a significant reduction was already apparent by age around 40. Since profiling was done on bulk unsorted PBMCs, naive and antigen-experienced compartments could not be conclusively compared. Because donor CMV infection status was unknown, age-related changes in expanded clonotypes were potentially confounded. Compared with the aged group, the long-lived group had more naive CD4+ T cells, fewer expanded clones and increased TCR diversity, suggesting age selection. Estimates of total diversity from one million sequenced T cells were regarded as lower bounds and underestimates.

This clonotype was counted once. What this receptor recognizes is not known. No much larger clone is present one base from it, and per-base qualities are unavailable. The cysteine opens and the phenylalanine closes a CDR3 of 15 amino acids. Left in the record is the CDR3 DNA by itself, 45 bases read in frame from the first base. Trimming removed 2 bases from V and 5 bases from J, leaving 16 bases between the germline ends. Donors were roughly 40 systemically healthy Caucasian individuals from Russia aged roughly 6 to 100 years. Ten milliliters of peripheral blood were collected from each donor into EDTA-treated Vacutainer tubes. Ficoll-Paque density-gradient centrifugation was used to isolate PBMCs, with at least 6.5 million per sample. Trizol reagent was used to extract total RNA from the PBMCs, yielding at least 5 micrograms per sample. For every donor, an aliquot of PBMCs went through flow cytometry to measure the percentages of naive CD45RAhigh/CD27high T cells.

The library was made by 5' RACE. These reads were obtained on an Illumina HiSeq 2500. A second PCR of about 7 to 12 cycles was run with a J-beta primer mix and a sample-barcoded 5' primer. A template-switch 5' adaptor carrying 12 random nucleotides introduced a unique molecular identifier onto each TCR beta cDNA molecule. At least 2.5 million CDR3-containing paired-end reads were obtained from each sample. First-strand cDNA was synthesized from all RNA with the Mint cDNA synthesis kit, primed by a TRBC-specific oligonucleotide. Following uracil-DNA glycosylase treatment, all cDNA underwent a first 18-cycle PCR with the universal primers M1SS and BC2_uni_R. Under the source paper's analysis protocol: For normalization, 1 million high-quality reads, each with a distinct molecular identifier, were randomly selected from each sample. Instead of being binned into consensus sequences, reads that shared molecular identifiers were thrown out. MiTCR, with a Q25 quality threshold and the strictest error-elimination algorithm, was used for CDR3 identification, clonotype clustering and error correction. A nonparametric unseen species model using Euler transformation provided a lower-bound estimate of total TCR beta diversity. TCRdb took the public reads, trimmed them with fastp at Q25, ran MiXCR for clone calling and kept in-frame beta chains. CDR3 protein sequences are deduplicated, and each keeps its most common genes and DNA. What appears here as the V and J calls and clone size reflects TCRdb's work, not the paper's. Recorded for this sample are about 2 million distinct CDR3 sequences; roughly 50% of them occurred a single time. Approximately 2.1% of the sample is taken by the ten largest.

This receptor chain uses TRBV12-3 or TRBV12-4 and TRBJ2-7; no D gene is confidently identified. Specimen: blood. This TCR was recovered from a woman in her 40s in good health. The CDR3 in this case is CASSLSRVLNHEQYF. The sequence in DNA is TGTGCCAGCAGTTTAAGTAGGGTCTTGAACCACGAGCAGTACTTC.